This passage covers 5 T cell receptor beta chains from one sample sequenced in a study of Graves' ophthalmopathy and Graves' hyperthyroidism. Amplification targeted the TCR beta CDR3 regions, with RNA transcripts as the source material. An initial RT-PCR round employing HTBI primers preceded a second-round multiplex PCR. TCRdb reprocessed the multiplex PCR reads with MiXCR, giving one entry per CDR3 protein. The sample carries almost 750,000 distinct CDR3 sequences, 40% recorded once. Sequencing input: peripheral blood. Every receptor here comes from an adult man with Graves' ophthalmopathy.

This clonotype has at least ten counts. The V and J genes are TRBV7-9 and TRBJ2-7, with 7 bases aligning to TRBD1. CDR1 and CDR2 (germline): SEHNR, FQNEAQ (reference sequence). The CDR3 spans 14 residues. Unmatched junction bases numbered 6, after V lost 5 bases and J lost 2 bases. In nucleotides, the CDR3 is TGTGCCAGCAGCGTGACAGGGACGCCCTACGAGCAGTACTTC. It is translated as CASSVTGTPYEQYF.

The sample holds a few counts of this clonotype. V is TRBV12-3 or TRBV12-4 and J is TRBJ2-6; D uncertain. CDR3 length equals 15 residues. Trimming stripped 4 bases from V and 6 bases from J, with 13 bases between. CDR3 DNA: TGTGCCAGCAGTTGGGCGGTAGGAGAGGCCAACGTCCTGACTTTC. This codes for CASSWAVGEANVLTF.

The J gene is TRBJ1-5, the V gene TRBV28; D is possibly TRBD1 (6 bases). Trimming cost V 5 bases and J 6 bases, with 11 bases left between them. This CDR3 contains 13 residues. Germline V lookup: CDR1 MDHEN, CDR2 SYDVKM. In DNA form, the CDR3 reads TGTGCCAGCAGTCCAGGGGACGTTCAGCCCCAGCATTTT. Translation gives CASSPGDVQPQHF.

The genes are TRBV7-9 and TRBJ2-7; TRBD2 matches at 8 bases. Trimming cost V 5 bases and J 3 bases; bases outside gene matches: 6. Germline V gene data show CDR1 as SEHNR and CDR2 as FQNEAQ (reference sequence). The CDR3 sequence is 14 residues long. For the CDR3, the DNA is TGTGCCAGCAGCCTGGGACTAGTACTCTACGAGCAGTACTTC. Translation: CASSLGLVLYEQYF.

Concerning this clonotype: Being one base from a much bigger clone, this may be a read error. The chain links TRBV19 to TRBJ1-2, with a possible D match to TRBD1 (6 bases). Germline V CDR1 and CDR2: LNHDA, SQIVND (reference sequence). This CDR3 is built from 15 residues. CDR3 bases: TGTGCCATTAGTTTCGGACAGTGGGGATTTTATGGCTACACCTTC. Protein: CAISFGQWGFYGYTF. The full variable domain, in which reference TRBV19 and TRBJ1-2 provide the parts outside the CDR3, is DGGITQSPKYLFRKEGQNVTLSCEQNLNHDAMYWYRQDPGQGLRLIYYSQIVNDFQKGDIAEGYSVSREKKESFPLTVTSAQKNPTAFYLCAISFGQWGFYGYTFGSGTRLTVV.